This T cell receptor (beta chain) was identified during a study of vaccination and CD4 T cells after COVID-19. About the study: SARS-CoV-2 was confirmed by nasal swab PCR; disease was mild in several, severe in one. Recovered patients in the cohort numbered six men and four women, two of them Hispanic.

With the Oncomine TCR Beta short-read assay, DNA from cultured CD4+ T cells was sequenced. MiXCR, run by TCRdb on the PCR reads, gives a single entry per CDR3 protein. Of tens of thousands of distinct CDR3 sequences listed, approximately 29% are singletons. Treatment in this sample: roughly 11-day PBMC culture with coronavirus spike peptide pools or control peptides (ViraFEST assay). Roughly 2.1 million PBMCs went into each well for culture with around 9.2 IU/ml IL-2 and 7.5 to 10 ug/ml peptide pools. The germline CDR1 and CDR2 sequences are SGHNT and YENEEA. Trimming left V 6 bases short and J 3 bases short, with 15 bases between. This CDR3 is 15 amino acids long. Concerning this clonotype itself: Its antigen is unidentified.

This receptor was obtained from a human donor with COVID-19. This chain joins TRBV11-3 and TRBJ1-5, with a possible D match to TRBD1 (5 bases). The specimen was cultured CD4+ T cells from blood. CDR3 coding DNA: TGTGCCAGCAGTAGGGACGCCGGGATCAATCAGCCCCAGCATTTT. Translating gives CASSRDAGINQPQHF.